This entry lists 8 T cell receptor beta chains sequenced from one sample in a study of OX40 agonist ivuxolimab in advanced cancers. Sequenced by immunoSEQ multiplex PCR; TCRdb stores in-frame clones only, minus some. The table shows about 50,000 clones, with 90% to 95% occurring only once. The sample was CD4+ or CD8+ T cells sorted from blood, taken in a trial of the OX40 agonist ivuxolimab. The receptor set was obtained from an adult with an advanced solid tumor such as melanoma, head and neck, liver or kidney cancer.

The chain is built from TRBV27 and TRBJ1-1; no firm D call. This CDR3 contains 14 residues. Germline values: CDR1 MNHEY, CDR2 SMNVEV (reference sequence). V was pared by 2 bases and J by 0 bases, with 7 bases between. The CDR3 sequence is CASSLEGMNTEAFF. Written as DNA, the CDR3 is TGTGCCAGCAGTTTAGAGGGAATGAACACTGAAGCTTTCTTT.

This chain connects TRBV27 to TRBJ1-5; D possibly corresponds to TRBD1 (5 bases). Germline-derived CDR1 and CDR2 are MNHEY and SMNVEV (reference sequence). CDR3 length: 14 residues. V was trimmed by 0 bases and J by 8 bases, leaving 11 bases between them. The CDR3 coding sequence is TGTGCCAGCAGTTTATCGGGACTAGTCGAGCCCCAGCATTTT. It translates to CASSLSGLVEPQHF.

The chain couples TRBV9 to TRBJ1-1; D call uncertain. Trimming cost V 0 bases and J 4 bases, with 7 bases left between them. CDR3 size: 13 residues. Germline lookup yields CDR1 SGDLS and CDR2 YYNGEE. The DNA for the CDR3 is TGTGCCAGCAGCGTAGCGAGCGGCACTGAAGCTTTCTTT. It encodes CASSVASGTEAFF.

The CDR3 bases are TGTGCCAGTAAAGACGATTACGGGGCTGGCGGGGGGCATGGCACCGGGGAGCTGTTTTTT. It is translated as CASKDDYGAGGGHGTGELFF. V is TRBV19 and J is TRBJ2-2; TRBD2 matches 8 bases. Losses at the gene ends were 7 bases for V and 4 bases for J; bases not matched to a gene: 23. Germline-derived CDR1 and CDR2 are LNHDA and SQIVND (reference sequence). The CDR3 covers 20 residues.

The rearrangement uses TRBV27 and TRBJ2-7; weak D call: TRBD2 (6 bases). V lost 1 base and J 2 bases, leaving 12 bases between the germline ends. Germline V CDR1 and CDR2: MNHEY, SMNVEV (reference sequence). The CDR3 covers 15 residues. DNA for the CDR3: TGTGCCAGCAGTTTATATGGGGGGAGGCCCTACGAGCAGTACTTC. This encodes CASSLYGGRPYEQYF.

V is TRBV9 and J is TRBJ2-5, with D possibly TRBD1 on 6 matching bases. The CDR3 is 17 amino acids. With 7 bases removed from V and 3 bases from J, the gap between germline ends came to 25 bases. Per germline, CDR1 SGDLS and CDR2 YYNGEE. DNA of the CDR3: TGTGCCAGCGGGACGAGGCAGGGACGAGGGGACAAAGAGACCCAGTACTTC. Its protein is CASGTRQGRGDKETQYF.

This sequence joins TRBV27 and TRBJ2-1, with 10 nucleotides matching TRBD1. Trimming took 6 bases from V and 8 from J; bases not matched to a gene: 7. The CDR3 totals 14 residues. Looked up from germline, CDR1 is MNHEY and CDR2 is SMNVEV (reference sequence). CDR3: CASSTGTGADEQFF. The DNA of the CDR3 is TGTGCCAGCAGCACCGGGACAGGGGCCGATGAGCAGTTCTTC.

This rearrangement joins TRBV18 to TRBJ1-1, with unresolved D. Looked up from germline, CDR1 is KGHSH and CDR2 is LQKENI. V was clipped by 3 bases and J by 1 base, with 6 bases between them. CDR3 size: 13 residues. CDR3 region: CASSPIPNTEAFF. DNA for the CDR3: TGTGCCAGCTCACCGATCCCGAACACTGAAGCTTTCTTT.